The 30 T cell receptor beta chains below come from one sample, sequenced in a study of CD8 T cells in ankylosing spondylitis. Broader study findings: Blood from ankylosing spondylitis patients appeared to carry a characteristic roughly 8-variant TCR beta motif.

What these receptors recognize is not known. TCRdb ran MiXCR on the 5' RACE reads and lists one entry per CDR3 protein. The sample records about 200,000 distinct CDR3 sequences, just under 7.5% being singletons. Sequenced sample: blood, either unsorted or a sorted T cell fraction (not recorded which). These receptors all come from a male donor with ankylosing spondylitis.

This clonotype appeared many times. This sequence joins TRBV24-1 and TRBJ2-1; D uncertain. The CDR3 is made up of 14 amino acids. The germline V and J ends were trimmed by 2 bases and 6 bases, with 10 bases remaining between them. Germline-derived CDR1 and CDR2 are KGHDR and SFDVKD. CDR3 protein: CATSDSGFSNEQFF. DNA for the CDR3: TGTGCCACCAGTGATTCGGGCTTCAGCAATGAGCAGTTCTTC.

This clonotype was seen just once. The gene calls are TRBV12-3 or TRBV12-4 and TRBJ2-3, with D possibly matching TRBD1 (5 bases). The CDR3 has 12 residues. The V and J ends lost 3 bases and 11 bases respectively, with 12 bases between them. Here the CDR3 reads CASSFRAGWQYF. The DNA for the CDR3 is TGTGCCAGCAGTTTTCGGGCAGGGTGGCAGTATTTT.

This clonotype was detected a few times. In DNA form, the CDR3 reads TGTGCCAGTAGTATGGTTGGGGTTACGGACACTGAAGCTTTCTTT. It codes for CASSMVGVTDTEAFF. The J gene is TRBJ1-1, the V gene TRBV19; D is unresolved. Germline V gene data show CDR1 as LNHDA and CDR2 as SQIVND (reference sequence). The CDR3 has 15 amino acids. Trimming cost V 3 bases and J 3 bases, with 14 bases left between them.

This clonotype appeared many times. V and J are TRBV7-9 and TRBJ2-3; D may be TRBD2 (6 bases). CDR3 size: 15 residues. V gave up 5 bases and J gave up 4 bases, with 16 bases separating them. CDR1 and CDR2 from the germline V gene are SEHNR and FQNEAQ (reference sequence). The CDR3 is CASSPTWRDADTQYF. The CDR3 bases are TGTGCCAGCAGCCCAACTTGGAGGGACGCAGATACGCAGTATTTT.

This clonotype was seen ten or more times. This chain links TRBV5-1 with TRBJ2-7; unclear D gene. The germline V gene encodes CDR1 SGHRS and CDR2 YFSETQ. The CDR3 contains 14 residues. The germline V and J ends were trimmed by 0 bases and 0 bases, with 7 bases remaining between them. DNA of the CDR3: TGCGCCAGCAGCTTGGCGATAGACTCCTACGAGCAGTACTTC. Protein: CASSLAIDSYEQYF.

This clonotype has a count of ten or more. The chain links TRBV5-5 to TRBJ2-1, with 16 bases aligning to TRBD2. The V gene's germline CDR1 is SGHKS and CDR2 YYEKEE (reference sequence). The CDR3 runs 15 residues. V was pared by 4 bases and J by 8 bases, with 3 bases of the junction left unmatched. The CDR3, as DNA: TGTGCCAGCAGCACCGGGACTAGCGGGGGGGATGAGCAGTTCTTC. Its translation is CASSTGTSGGDEQFF.

The V and J genes are TRBV11-3 and TRBJ1-6, with D possibly being TRBD1 (5 bases). Deletions cut 5 bases from V and 10 bases from J, with 18 bases between. Germline loops: CDR1 SGHNT, CDR2 YENEEA. The CDR3 has 15 amino acids. CDR3 nucleotide sequence: TGTGCCAGCAGCGCCTCTTCGGGGGGAAGATCACCCCTCCACTTT. Amino acid sequence: CASSASSGGRSPLHF.

This sequence joins TRBV28 and TRBJ2-7; 16 positions match TRBD2. CDR1 is MDHEN, CDR2 SYDVKM, per germline. CDR3 length equals 15 residues. V was pared by 7 bases and J by 5 bases, with 5 bases of the junction left unmatched. Here the CDR3 reads CASTGLAGGPHEQYF. In DNA form, the CDR3 reads TGTGCCAGCACGGGACTAGCGGGGGGGCCCCACGAGCAGTACTTC.

This clonotype has a handful of counts. The V gene is TRBV20-1, the J gene TRBJ1-5; D gene unclear. Trimming left V 0 bases short and J 8 bases short, with 11 bases between. CDR3 length: 13 amino acids. Germline CDR1 and CDR2: DFQATT and SNEGSKA (reference sequence). As DNA, the CDR3 is TGCAGTGCTAGAGATCCGTGGGGAAAGCCCCAGCATTTT. The encoded protein is CSARDPWGKPQHF.

This clonotype was observed many times. The V and J genes are TRBV6-1 and TRBJ2-5, with 7 bases lining up with TRBD1. CDR1 is MNHNS, CDR2 SASEGT, per germline. V trimming: 0 bases; J trimming: 2 bases; junction bases outside the gene matches: 3. CDR3 length equals 15 residues. For the CDR3, the DNA is TGTGCCAGCAGTGAAGCTACGGGACAGCAAGAGACCCAGTACTTC. This gives the protein CASSEATGQQETQYF.

The table lists this clonotype with many counts. The V call is TRBV27, the J call TRBJ2-5; TRBD2 agrees at 7 bases. CDR1 is MNHEY and CDR2 is SMNVEV in the germline V gene (reference sequence). This CDR3 is 17 amino acids long. Trimming took 1 base from V and 2 from J; bases not matched to a gene: 10. Here the CDR3 DNA reads TGTGCCAGCAGTTTATGGGGAGGGCCGAACCTACAAGAGACCCAGTACTTC. The encoded protein is CASSLWGGPNLQETQYF.

This clonotype was counted many times. The gene calls are TRBV6-4 and TRBJ1-1, with a tentative D call TRBD1 (6 bases). The CDR3 is 14 residues long. The germline gives CDR1 MRHNA, CDR2 SNTAGT. V gave up 7 bases and J gave up 4 bases, with 16 bases separating them. The DNA of the CDR3 is TGTGCCAGCAAACAGGCGGCGGGGGCCACTGAAGCTTTCTTT. Encoded protein: CASKQAAGATEAFF.

This clonotype was counted at least ten times. This rearrangement joins TRBV11-2 to TRBJ2-2; TRBD1 matches at 9 bases. V trimming: 5 bases; J trimming: 4 bases; junction bases outside the gene matches: 5. CDR3 length equals 15 residues. Germline V lookup: CDR1 SGHAT, CDR2 FQNNGV. DNA of the CDR3: TGTGCCAGCAGCGCAGACAGGGGGGTCACCGGGGAGCTGTTTTTT. As protein: CASSADRGVTGELFF. The whole variable domain, filled in from reference TRBV11-2 and TRBJ2-2, reads EAGVAQSPRYKIIEKRQSVAFWCNPISGHATLYWYQQILGQGPKLLIQFQNNGVVDDSQLPKDRFSAERLKGVDSTLKIQPAKLEDSAVYLCASSADRGVTGELFFGEGSRLTVL.

This clonotype was counted many times. The rearrangement links TRBV27 to TRBJ2-3; 11 bases match TRBD2. This CDR3 contains 17 residues. Per the germline V gene, CDR1 is MNHEY and CDR2 is SMNVEV (reference sequence). V lost 2 bases, J lost 7 bases, and 11 bases stayed unmatched. In DNA form, the CDR3 reads TGTGCCAGCAGTTTACGACTGTTTAGGACTAGCGGGTATACGCAGTATTTT. Translated, it gives CASSLRLFRTSGYTQYF.

There are many counts of this clonotype. The V and J genes are TRBV11-2 and TRBJ2-2; D is perhaps TRBD2 (5 bases). The V and J ends lost 3 bases and 6 bases respectively, with 14 bases between them. Germline CDR1 is SGHAT and CDR2 is FQNNGV. This CDR3 is 15 amino acids long. The CDR3 coding sequence is TGTGCCAGCAGCTTCCCGGGGTCCAACCCCGGGGAGCTGTTTTTT. It codes for CASSFPGSNPGELFF.

This clonotype showed up many times. This chain uses TRBV30 with TRBJ2-1; D ambiguous. The CDR3 totals 11 residues. Looked up from germline, CDR1 is GTSNPN and CDR2 is SVGIG (reference sequence). Trimming shortened V by 0 bases and J by 10 bases, and 7 bases separated the two germline ends. The CDR3 DNA reads as TGTGCCTGGAGTGTGAATCAAGAGCAGTTCTTC. This gives the protein CAWSVNQEQFF.

This clonotype was observed many times. V and J are TRBV27 and TRBJ1-2, with 7 bases fitting TRBD1. The V segment lost 5 bases and the J segment 3 bases; nucleotides outside the gene matches: 6. Per the germline V gene, CDR1 is MNHEY and CDR2 is SMNVEV (reference sequence). The CDR3 has 14 residues. The DNA for the CDR3 is TGTGCCAGCAGTCCTTGGACAGGAGACTATGGCTACACCTTC. Translation: CASSPWTGDYGYTF.

This clonotype showed up just a few times. This sequence joins TRBV29-1 and TRBJ2-7, with D perhaps matching TRBD1 (5 bases). V lost 6 bases and J lost 5, with 11 bases in between. There are 11 residues in the CDR3. Germline CDR1 and CDR2: SQVTM and ANQGSEA. DNA for the CDR3: TGCAGCGTCCCGGACACTCACGAGCAGTACTTC. This encodes CSVPDTHEQYF.

The table lists this clonotype with many counts. One junction end does not reproduce the germline sequence, and a read error may be involved. This chain joins TRBV7-7 and TRBJ2-1, with unresolved D. Germline V lookup: CDR1 SSHAT, CDR2 FNYEAQ (reference sequence). CDR3 length equals 15 residues. The CDR3 bases are TGTGCTAGCAGCACCGGGCCGAGCTCCTACAATGAGCAGTTCTTC. Translation gives CASSTGPSSYNEQFF.

This clonotype was counted only a few times. This chain links TRBV7-6 with TRBJ1-2, with D possibly matching TRBD1 (5 bases). CDR1 is SGHVS and CDR2 is FNYEAQ in the germline V gene. This CDR3 has 14 amino acids. V lost 5 bases to trimming and J lost 4 bases, with 14 bases between them. This CDR3 is CASSPRTTGYGYTF. The CDR3 nucleotides read TGTGCCAGCAGCCCCAGGACAACAGGCTATGGCTACACCTTC.

This clonotype was observed many times. This chain joins TRBV9 and TRBJ1-1; 9 bases align to TRBD1. The CDR3 totals 13 residues. The J segment lost 9 bases and the V segment lost 0 bases, leaving 3 bases of the junction unmatched. Germline CDR1 and CDR2: SGDLS and YYNGEE. The CDR3 nucleotides read TGTGCCAGCAGCGTAGGGGACAGGGCGAAAGCTTTCTTT. Residues: CASSVGDRAKAFF.

The chain's CDR3 is CSARDRPMNTEAFF. The DNA for the CDR3 is TGCAGTGCTAGAGACAGACCCATGAACACTGAAGCTTTCTTT. The chain combines TRBV20-1 with TRBJ1-1; D is uncertain. V shed 0 bases and J shed 0 bases, with 8 bases lying between them. The CDR3 loop spans 14 amino acids. Germline loops: CDR1 DFQATT, CDR2 SNEGSKA (reference sequence).

Details on this clonotype: A much larger clone lies one base from this, so it may be a read error. This chain connects TRBV9 to TRBJ1-1; D unresolved. The V end was cut by 3 bases, the J end by 7 bases, with 13 bases between. Per germline, CDR1 SGDLS and CDR2 YYNGEE. The CDR3 has 13 residues. The CDR3 here is CASSALEEVEAFF. The CDR3 DNA follows: TGTGCCAGCAGCGCTCTTGAGGAAGTTGAAGCTTTCTTT.

This clonotype has ten or more counts. This chain connects TRBV7-2 to TRBJ2-7; tentatively, D is TRBD1 (6 bases). The CDR3 is made up of 15 amino acids. Germline CDR1 SGHTA, CDR2 FQGNSA. Trimming cost V 4 bases and J 1 base, with 14 bases left between them. CDR3 in DNA: TGTGCCAGCAGCTCCCGGGACACACTTTCCTACGAGCAGTACTTC. It encodes CASSSRDTLSYEQYF.

This clonotype was observed many times. The CDR3 region has the DNA TGTGCCAGCAGCCGGGACTACCCAACCGTTGGTTACGAGCAGTACTTC. It specifies CASSRDYPTVGYEQYF. The chain carries TRBV3-1 and TRBJ2-7; the match to TRBD2 covers 7 bases. V was pared by 4 bases and J by 4 bases, with 13 bases of the junction left unmatched. CDR1 is LGHDT, CDR2 YNNKEL, per germline (reference sequence). The CDR3 is 16 amino acids.

The rearrangement links TRBV27 to TRBJ2-7; TRBD2 might be the D (6 bases). CDR1 is MNHEY, CDR2 SMNVEV, per germline (reference sequence). Trimming left V 7 bases short and J 1 base short, with 11 bases between. This CDR3 comprises 13 residues. In DNA form, the CDR3 reads TGTGCCAGCACCCCGGCGGGGTCCTACGAGCAGTACTTC. Protein product: CASTPAGSYEQYF.

This clonotype showed up just a few times. The genes are TRBV4-1 and TRBJ2-7; 7 bases are a match to TRBD1. Germline CDR1 and CDR2: MGHRA and YSYEKL. The V and J ends lost 0 bases and 2 bases, in that order; junction bases with no gene match: 4. The CDR3 loop spans 15 amino acids. The CDR3 nucleotides read TGCGCCAGCAGCCAAGAACGACAGGGAACCTACGAGCAGTACTTC. Translated, it gives CASSQERQGTYEQYF.

Ten or more counts support this clonotype. The rearrangement joins TRBV29-1 to TRBJ2-7, with 7 bases fitting TRBD2. Germline lookup yields CDR1 SQVTM and CDR2 ANQGSEA. The J segment lost 5 bases and the V segment lost 4 bases, leaving 14 bases of the junction unmatched. CDR3 length equals 15 residues. The CDR3 reads CSVVGAGSAFDEQYF. DNA for the CDR3: TGCAGCGTTGTAGGAGCGGGATCGGCCTTCGACGAGCAGTACTTC.

This clonotype was observed at least ten times. J is TRBJ1-5 and V is TRBV12-3 or TRBV12-4; no firm D call. This CDR3 region has 14 residues. Trimming took off 5 bases at V and 5 bases at J, with 13 bases between the two ends. CDR3 DNA sequence: TGTGCCAGCAGTCCCCGGTTAGGCCATCAGCCCCAGCATTTT. Amino acid sequence: CASSPRLGHQPQHF.

This clonotype was seen repeatedly, ten times or more. The rearrangement uses TRBV4-3 and TRBJ1-4; 10 bases fit TRBD1. Germline-derived CDR1 and CDR2 are LGHNA and YSLEER. The CDR3 covers 16 residues. The V gene end was trimmed by 1 base and the J gene end by 6 bases; junction bases not matched to a gene: 5. CDR3 DNA sequence: TGCGCCAGCAGCCAAGGCGGGACAGGGGTGGATGAAAAACTGTTTTTT. Its protein is CASSQGGTGVDEKLFF.